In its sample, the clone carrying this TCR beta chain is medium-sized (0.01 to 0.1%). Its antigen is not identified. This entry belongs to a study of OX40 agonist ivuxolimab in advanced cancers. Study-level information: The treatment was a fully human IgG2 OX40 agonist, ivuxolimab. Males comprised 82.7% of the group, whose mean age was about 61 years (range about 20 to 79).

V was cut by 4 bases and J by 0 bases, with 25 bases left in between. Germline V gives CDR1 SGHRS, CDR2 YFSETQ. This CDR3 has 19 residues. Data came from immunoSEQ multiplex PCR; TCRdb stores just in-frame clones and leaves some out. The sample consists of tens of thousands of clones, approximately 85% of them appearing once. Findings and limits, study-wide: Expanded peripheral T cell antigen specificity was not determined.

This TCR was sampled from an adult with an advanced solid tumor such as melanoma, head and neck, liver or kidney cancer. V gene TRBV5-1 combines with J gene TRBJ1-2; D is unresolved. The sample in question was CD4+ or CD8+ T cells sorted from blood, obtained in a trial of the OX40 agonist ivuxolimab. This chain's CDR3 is CASSLNDNSWTAANYGYTF. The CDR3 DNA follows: TGCGCCAGCAGCCTTAACGATAACTCTTGGACGGCAGCTAACTATGGCTACACCTTC.